The sequence of this T cell receptor beta chain was determined in a study of blood T cell repertoires in COVID-19. Study background: Samples came from the United States, Italy and Spain, spanning acute and convalescent COVID-19. The analysed material was cDNA or gDNA that came from T cells, B-cell-depleted T cells, or PBMCs.

Germline trimming cut 5 bases from V and 8 bases from J; bases unmatched to any gene: 16. The germline CDR1 and CDR2 sequences are LGHNT and FRNRAP. This CDR3 has 16 amino acids. In the authors' workflow: Nucleated cell counts were estimated from reference gene primer amplification. Libraries were prepared by immunoSEQ multiplex PCR; TCRdb keeps only in-frame clonotypes and omits some of them. V and J calls and clone size are copied from that table; D and trimming were computed from the DNA. The sample holds over 100,000 clones, around 89% seen once. The chain carries TRBV12-5 and TRBJ1-2; 8 bases fit TRBD1. This sequence was found in a man in his forties or fifties with acute or convalescent COVID-19. What was sequenced was peripheral blood. CDR3 nucleotide sequence: TGTGCTAGTGGTCCCACAGGGGGATTGGCCCCAGGGGGCTACACCTTC. It translates to CASGPTGGLAPGGYTF.